This T cell receptor (beta chain) stems from a study of graft-versus-host responses after intestinal transplantation. On the study more broadly: Multivisceral, liver-intestinal, or isolated intestinal transplants were given to recipients. Tacrolimus and steroids were given for around 3 years to all recipients after anti-thymocyte globulin induction.

Study outcomes and limitations: Individuals who had graft-donor T cell macrochimerism had allografts that showed high graft-versus-host to host-versus-graft clonal ratios. GvH clone levels peaked in circulation, and this peak was associated with early post-transplant HvG declines.

Clones were read by immunoSEQ multiplex PCR, and TCRdb kept only the in-frame ones, dropping some. The table records over 90,000 clones, 91% of them present only once. To note about this clone: The antigen remains undetermined.

Germline-derived CDR1 and CDR2 are KGHSH and LQKENI. J was trimmed by 6 bases and V by 2 bases; bases with no gene match: 13. This CDR3 comprises 17 residues. The TCR was taken from a human donor who was the organ donor for an intestinal transplant. V and J are TRBV18 and TRBJ2-1; TRBD1 matches 7 bases. Sequences were derived from unstimulated CD4+ T cells sorted from spleen or lymph node cells, sampled before transplant. The CDR3 sequence is CASSPLFQGVSSNEQFF. The CDR3 DNA reads as TGTGCCAGCTCACCATTATTCCAGGGGGTGTCGAGCAATGAGCAGTTCTTC.